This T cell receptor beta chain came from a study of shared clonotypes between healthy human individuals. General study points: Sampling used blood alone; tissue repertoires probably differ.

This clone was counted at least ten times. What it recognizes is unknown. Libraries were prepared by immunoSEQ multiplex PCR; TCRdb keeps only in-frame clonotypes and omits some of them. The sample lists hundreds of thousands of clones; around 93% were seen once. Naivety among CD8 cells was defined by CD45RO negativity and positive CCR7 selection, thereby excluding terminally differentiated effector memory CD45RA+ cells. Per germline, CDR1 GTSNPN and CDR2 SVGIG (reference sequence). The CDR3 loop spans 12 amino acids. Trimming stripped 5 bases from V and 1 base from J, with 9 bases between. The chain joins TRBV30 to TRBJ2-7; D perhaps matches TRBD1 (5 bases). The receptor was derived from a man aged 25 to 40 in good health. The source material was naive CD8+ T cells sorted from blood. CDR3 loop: CAWDRDSYEQYF. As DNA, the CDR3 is TGTGCCTGGGACAGAGATTCCTACGAGCAGTACTTC.